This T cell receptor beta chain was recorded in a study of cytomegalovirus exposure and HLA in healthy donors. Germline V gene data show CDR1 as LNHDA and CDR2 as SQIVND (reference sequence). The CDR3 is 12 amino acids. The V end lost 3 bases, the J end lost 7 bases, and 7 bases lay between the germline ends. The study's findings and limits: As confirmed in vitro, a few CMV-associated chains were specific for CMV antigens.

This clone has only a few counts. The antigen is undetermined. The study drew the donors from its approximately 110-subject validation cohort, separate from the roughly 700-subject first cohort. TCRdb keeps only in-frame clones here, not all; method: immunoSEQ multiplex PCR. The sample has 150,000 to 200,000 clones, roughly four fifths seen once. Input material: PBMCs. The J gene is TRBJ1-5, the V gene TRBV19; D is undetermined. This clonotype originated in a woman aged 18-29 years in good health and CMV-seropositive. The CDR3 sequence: CASSIVGQPQHF. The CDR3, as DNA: TGTGCCAGTAGTATCGTGGGCCAGCCCCAGCATTTT.